This TCR beta chain comes out of a study of T cell changes during pregnancy in multiple sclerosis. The CDR3 has 14 amino acids. The germline V gene encodes CDR1 SGHTA and CDR2 FQGNSA. The ends were cut back, 1 base at V and 5 bases at J, with 9 bases in the middle. This table comes from immunoSEQ multiplex PCR, and its TCRdb copy is limited to in-frame clones, with some not included. The sample lists more than 65,000 clones, roughly 91% occurring once. This sequence was found in a female donor with multiple sclerosis, enrolled in a pregnancy study. Source: peripheral blood, taken in the first trimester of pregnancy. The chain carries TRBV7-2 and TRBJ2-1, with D perhaps TRBD1 (6 bases). CDR3 residues: CASSLDGTHNEQFF. DNA of the CDR3: TGTGCCAGCAGCTTAGATGGGACACACAATGAGCAGTTCTTC.